This T cell receptor beta chain was found in a study of monozygotic twins with inflammatory bowel disease. Study-level points and caveats: Healthy twins showed more clonotype sharing with others than IBD patients, especially patients with disease activity.

The length of the CDR3 is 17 residues. Germline V lookup: CDR1 DFQATT, CDR2 SNEGSKA (reference sequence). Two nested PCRs, of approximately 16 and 9 cycles, processed TCRalpha and TCRbeta cDNA. TCRdb re-called the 5' RACE reads and gives one entry per CDR3 protein, without DNA. Its listing shows around 47,000 distinct CDR3 sequences. Of note for this clonotype: Its antigen is not known.

The chain recombines TRBV20-1 with TRBJ2-3; TCRdb gives TRBD2 as the D gene, but with no DNA this cannot be confirmed. The source material was blood. The clonotype comes from a human donor with ulcerative colitis or Crohn's disease, or a healthy co-twin of an affected twin (not recorded which). The CDR3 is CSASRLGSGGAWDTQYF.